This T cell receptor beta chain was sequenced during a study of CD8+CD57+ T cells in acquired aplastic anemia. V was cut by 2 bases and J by 0 bases, with 11 bases left in between. Germline CDR1 LNHNV, CDR2 YYDKDF (reference sequence). CDR3 size: 16 residues. TCR beta VDJ and CDR3 were profiled, and genomic DNA was the template. MiXCR, run by TCRdb on the reads, gives a single entry per CDR3 protein. The top ten clones hold 8% to 8.5% of a sample with some 140,000 distinct CDR3 sequences, more than 35% of them seen once. This chain uses TRBV15 with TRBJ2-4; D is possibly TRBD2 (5 bases). The sample comprised sorted CD4+, CD8+, or CD8+CD57+ T cells (not recorded which) from PBMCs. The source of this sequence is a human donor in good health, serving as a control. The chain's CDR3 is CATSRPRGLAKNIQYF. CDR3 nucleotides: TGTGCCACCAGCAGACCCCGTGGACTAGCCAAAAACATTCAGTACTTC.